These 15 T cell receptor beta chains were sequenced from one sample in a study of blood T cells in healthy people across ages. Through a sample-barcoded 5' primer and a J-beta primer mix, a second PCR was run for 7 to 11 cycles. TCRdb used MiXCR to reprocess the 5' RACE reads, holding one entry per CDR3 protein. Of fewer than 900,000 distinct CDR3 sequences listed, 35% to 45% are singletons. Input material: blood. These receptors originate from a woman between 55 and 75 years old in good health.

This clonotype was observed a few times. The rearrangement joins TRBV27 to TRBJ1-4; the D gene is possibly TRBD1 (5 bases). The CDR3 has 15 residues. The germline V gene has CDR1 MNHEY and CDR2 SMNVEV (reference sequence). V was cut by 1 base and J by 7 bases, with 13 bases left in between. The CDR3 region has the DNA TGTGCCAGCAGTTTATGGGGCAGGGCAGCTGAAAAACTGTTTTTT. Translated: CASSLWGRAAEKLFF.

The gene calls are TRBV5-4 and TRBJ1-1; D is undetermined. Germline assignment: CDR1 SGHNT and CDR2 YYREEE (reference sequence). The CDR3 extends over 13 amino acids. V was pared by 4 bases and J by 1 base, with 8 bases between. The CDR3 here is CASSVLTNTEAFF. CDR3 bases: TGTGCCAGCAGCGTGTTGACGAACACTGAAGCTTTCTTT.

The sample holds a few counts of this clonotype. The rearrangement joins TRBV20-1 to TRBJ2-1, with a weak D call TRBD1 (5 bases). Germline lookup yields CDR1 DFQATT and CDR2 SNEGSKA (reference sequence). V was clipped by 6 bases and J by 0 bases, with 12 bases between them. CDR3 length equals 14 residues. The CDR3 spells CSARRGSSYNEQFF. DNA of the CDR3: TGCAGTGCCCGAAGGGGAAGCTCCTACAATGAGCAGTTCTTC.

The rearrangement uses TRBV5-1 and TRBJ2-7; TRBD1 is a possible D gene (6 bases). Germline CDR1 reads SGHRS; CDR2 reads YFSETQ. This CDR3 has 16 residues. The germline V and J ends were trimmed by 0 bases and 2 bases, with 15 bases remaining between them. DNA for the CDR3: TGCGCCAGCAGCTTGGAGGCGCAGGGGCGTACCTACGAGCAGTACTTC. Translation: CASSLEAQGRTYEQYF.

The chain joins TRBV18 to TRBJ2-3; no clear D gene. CDR1 and CDR2 from the germline V gene are KGHSH and LQKENI. There are 15 residues in the CDR3. Trimming cost V 2 bases and J 0 bases, with 9 bases left between them. CDR3 DNA sequence: TGTGCCAGCTCACCAATAAACCCGAGCACAGATACGCAGTATTTT. Translation gives CASSPINPSTDTQYF.

This clonotype was seen a handful of times. The chain carries TRBV18 and TRBJ1-2, with D possibly TRBD1 on 5 matching bases. CDR3 length: 14 residues. CDR1 KGHSH and CDR2 LQKENI come from the germline V gene. V was shortened by 0 bases and J by 8 bases, with 13 bases between the two germline ends. The CDR3 DNA is TGTGCCAGCTCACCACCGGGAGGGGCGCAGGGCTACACCTTC. This translates into CASSPPGGAQGYTF. The full variable domain, in which reference TRBV18 and TRBJ1-2 provide the parts outside the CDR3, is NAGVMQNPRHLVRRRGQEARLRCSPMKGHSHVYWYRQLPEEGLKFMVYLQKENIIDESGMPKERFSAEFPKEGPSILRIQQVVRGDSAAYFCASSPPGGAQGYTFGSGTRLTVV.

This clonotype was counted ten times or more. The chain carries TRBV13 and TRBJ2-7; 9 nucleotides match TRBD2. This CDR3 comprises 14 residues. The V segment lost 5 bases and the J segment 6 bases; nucleotides outside the gene matches: 8. The germline V gene encodes CDR1 PRHDT and CDR2 FYEKMQ (reference sequence). Here the CDR3 DNA reads TGTGCCAGCAGCCTTAGCGGGGGCCGTTCCGAGCAGTACTTC. It translates to CASSLSGGRSEQYF. Looking up the rest from reference TRBV13 and TRBJ2-7 gives the full variable domain: AAGVIQSPRHLIKEKRETATLKCYPIPRHDTVYWYQQGPGQDPQFLISFYEKMQSDKGSIPDRFSAQQFSDYHSELNMSSLELGDSALYFCASSLSGGRSEQYFGPGTRLTVT.

The V and J genes are TRBV30 and TRBJ2-5; no firm D call. Germline lookup yields CDR1 GTSNPN and CDR2 SVGIG (reference sequence). This CDR3 comprises 16 residues. V was trimmed by 1 base and J by 0 bases, leaving 15 bases between them. The CDR3 loop reads CAWSALQLGNQETQYF. The CDR3 DNA sequence: TGTGCCTGGAGTGCCCTACAGTTGGGCAACCAAGAGACCCAGTACTTC.

J is TRBJ1-1 and V is TRBV2; maybe TRBD1 (6 bases). Germline CDR1 and CDR2: SNHLY and FYNNEI. This CDR3 is built from 15 residues. Trimming removed 6 bases from V and 1 base from J, with 15 bases in between. In nucleotides, the CDR3 is TGTGCCAGCAGGGAACTAGGAGGGGGGAACACTGAAGCTTTCTTT. Residues: CASRELGGGNTEAFF. Complete variable domain (other parts from reference TRBV2 and TRBJ1-1): EPEVTQTPSHQVTQMGQEVILRCVPISNHLYFYWYRQILGQKVEFLVSFYNNEISEKSEIFDDQFSVERPDGSNFTLKIRSTKLEDSAMYFCASRELGGGNTEAFFGQGTRLTVV.

This clonotype was seen only a few times. The chain joins TRBV14 to TRBJ2-1; the match to TRBD2 covers 7 bases. The V segment lost 1 base and the J segment 6 bases; nucleotides outside the gene matches: 3. Per the germline V gene, CDR1 is SGHDN and CDR2 is FVKESK. The CDR3 loop spans 14 amino acids. The CDR3 loop is CASSQVIAGNEQFF. CDR3 in DNA: TGTGCCAGCAGCCAAGTGATAGCGGGCAATGAGCAGTTCTTC.

The J gene is TRBJ2-1, the V gene TRBV5-1; 8 positions match TRBD2. J gave up 6 bases and V 0 bases, and 5 bases lay outside the gene matches. Germline CDR1 and CDR2: SGHRS and YFSETQ. This CDR3 is 15 amino acids long. For the CDR3, the DNA is TGCGCCAGCAGCTTGGACGGGGGGGCCTTCAATGAGCAGTTCTTC. Translated, it gives CASSLDGGAFNEQFF.

This clonotype was found a few times. V and J are TRBV5-1 and TRBJ2-6, with 7 bases aligning to TRBD1. Per the germline V gene, CDR1 is SGHRS and CDR2 is YFSETQ. V gave up 1 base and J gave up 0 bases; unmatched junction bases: 7. The CDR3 has 18 amino acids. CDR3 residues: CASSLSGTAISGANVLTF. For the CDR3, the DNA is TGCGCCAGCAGCTTGTCTGGGACAGCGATCTCTGGGGCCAACGTCCTGACTTTC.

V and J are TRBV20-1 and TRBJ2-7; D is unresolved. This CDR3 has 13 amino acids. Trimming took 0 bases from V and 3 from J, leaving 9 bases between them. Germline values: CDR1 DFQATT, CDR2 SNEGSKA (reference sequence). The CDR3 here is CSARDPGSYEQYF. DNA for the CDR3: TGCAGTGCTAGAGATCCTGGCAGCTACGAGCAGTACTTC.

This clonotype has only a few counts. CDR3 amino acids: CASSLEASGLNEQFF. The CDR3 DNA follows: TGTGCCAGCAGCTTAGAGGCTAGCGGGTTGAATGAGCAGTTCTTC. The chain couples TRBV7-9 to TRBJ2-1; TRBD2 matches at 8 bases. The CDR3 is made up of 15 amino acids. Germline V gene lookup returns CDR1 SEHNR and CDR2 FQNEAQ (reference sequence). V was pared by 1 base and J by 7 bases, with 6 bases of the junction left unmatched.

This clonotype has just a few counts. The genes are TRBV11-2 and TRBJ2-7; D could derive from TRBD1 or TRBD2 (5 bases each). The V and J ends lost 0 bases and 1 base respectively, with 22 bases between them. CDR1 and CDR2 from the germline V gene are SGHAT and FQNNGV. The CDR3 consists of 19 residues. The CDR3 coding sequence is TGTGCCAGCAGCTTAGATCGGCTGAGAGGGACCCCCAGTTCCTACGAGCAGTACTTC. Its translation: CASSLDRLRGTPSSYEQYF.